This T cell receptor delta chain emerged from a study of gamma-delta T cells after stem cell transplantation. TCRdb called clones from the RT-PCR reads again using CATT. The sample contains over 7,000 delta-chain clones, roughly 15% of which appear only once. The CDR3 runs to 17 residues. Germline CDR1 and CDR2: GEAIGNYY and EKD. V gave up 5 bases and J gave up 0 bases; unmatched junction bases: 12. There are many counts of this clone. The rearrangement links TRDV2 to TRDJ1, with 9 bases that match TRDD3. Material for sequencing was gamma-delta T cells. This clonotype was sampled from a human donor. It is not recorded whose cells these are; they may come from a transplant donor. CDR3 nucleotides: TGTGCCTGTGTCATACTGGGGGACGACCCGTACACCGATAAACTCATCTTT. This sequence encodes CACVILGDDPYTDKLIF.